Detailed here is one T cell receptor (beta chain). The data were taken from a study of blood T cell repertoires in COVID-19. Assignments of participants to cohorts depended upon their own reported clinical history. Original handling: Estimation of nucleated cell counts relied on the amplification of reference gene primers. Sequenced by immunoSEQ multiplex PCR; TCRdb stores in-frame clones only, minus some. V and J calls plus clone size are reproduced from that table; the DNA served to infer D and trimming. The sample has 350,000 to 400,000 clones, less than 90% seen once. This clonotype was obtained from a woman aged 25 to 39 who had recovered from COVID-19. The sequencing input was PBMCs or T cells enriched from blood (not recorded which).

The CDR3 nucleotides are TGTGCCAGCAGCGCAGGGGGCGGGAACTACAATGAGCAGTTCTTC. Amino acids: CASSAGGGNYNEQFF. The V call is TRBV11-2, the J call TRBJ2-1; 8 bases are a match to TRBD1. V dropped 5 bases and J dropped 3; count of bases not matched to a gene: 6. This CDR3 contains 15 residues. Germline V gene lookup returns CDR1 SGHAT and CDR2 FQNNGV.